The TCR beta chain described here comes from a study of T-cell reconstitution after alpha-beta-depleted transplantation in children. The library targeted TCRbeta and was prepared with unique molecular identifiers. TCRdb ran MiXCR on the PCR reads and lists one entry per CDR3 protein. The data show fewer than 150,000 distinct CDR3 sequences, approximately 22% seen once. V was cut by 0 bases and J by 4 bases, with 10 bases left in between. This CDR3 is built from 14 residues. CDR1 is SGHRS, CDR2 YFSETQ, per germline. Sequenced here: PBMCs, mostly from graft donor cells, sampled 180 days after TCRalphabeta/CD19-depleted stem cell transplant. This receptor was obtained from a male patient between 2 and 15 years old who had a stem cell transplant for chronic granulomatous disease, so the T cells may come from the graft donor. The chain uses TRBV5-1 and TRBJ1-2; D ambiguous. CDR3 bases: TGCGCCAGCAGCTTGGAAGGTGACACCTATGGCTACACCTTC. Amino acid sequence: CASSLEGDTYGYTF.